One sample yielded the 26 T cell receptor beta chains listed below, sequenced in a study of CD8+CD57+ T cells in acquired aplastic anemia (dated by TCRdb to 2017 to 2018). TCRdb shows the sequencer as Illumina HiSeq 2000. TCR beta VDJ combination and CDR3 sequence profiling used genomic DNA as the template. TCRdb reprocessing: public reads trimmed at Q25 with fastp, clones called with MiXCR, in-frame beta chains kept. Entries that share a CDR3 protein sequence are merged under the most common genes and DNA. Counted in this sample were about 68,000 distinct CDR3 sequences; approximately 51% of them appeared once. About 8% of the sample goes to the ten largest clones. The sample taken for sequencing was sorted CD4+, CD8+, or CD8+CD57+ T cells (not recorded which) from PBMCs. The receptor source for this set is a human donor in good health, serving as a control.

This clonotype came up many times. This sequence joins TRBV20-1 and TRBJ1-5; D gene unclear. V shed 4 bases and J shed 10 bases, with 20 bases lying between them. Germline V gene sequence: CDR1 DFQATT, CDR2 SNEGSKA (reference sequence). The CDR3 totals 14 residues. Here the CDR3 reads CSATENYKLVPQHF. CDR3 nucleotide sequence: TGCAGTGCTACTGAAAATTATAAACTGGTTCCCCAGCATTTT.

This clonotype was detected ten times or more. V usage is TRBV6-1 and J usage is TRBJ1-2, with D unclear. Trimming left V 1 base short and J 2 bases short, with 11 bases between. The length of the CDR3 is 15 residues. Germline V gene data show CDR1 as MNHNS and CDR2 as SASEGT. The CDR3 bases are TGTGCCAGCAGTGAAGAGGCGGCGACGAACTATGGCTACACCTTC. Protein product: CASSEEAATNYGYTF.

This clonotype was seen repeatedly, ten times or more. The rearrangement uses TRBV7-9 and TRBJ1-1; 9 positions agree with TRBD1. V trimming: 5 bases; J trimming: 7 bases; junction bases outside the gene matches: 8. This CDR3 has 14 amino acids. CDR1 is SEHNR and CDR2 is FQNEAQ in the germline V gene (reference sequence). CDR3 residues: CASSPGTGGIEAFF. The DNA for the CDR3 is TGTGCCAGCAGCCCGGGTACAGGGGGCATTGAAGCTTTCTTT.

The rearrangement uses TRBV7-2 and TRBJ1-6; D is perhaps TRBD1 (5 bases). V was pared by 8 bases and J by 8 bases, with 13 bases between. The CDR3 runs 13 residues. Germline V CDR1 and CDR2: SGHTA, FQGNSA. CDR3 sequence reads: CASGGGGDSPLHF. CDR3 bases: TGTGCCAGCGGGGGGGGTGGTGATTCACCCCTCCACTTT.

The J gene is TRBJ2-1, the V gene TRBV11-2; 10 positions agree with TRBD2. The germline V gene has CDR1 SGHAT and CDR2 FQNNGV. The junction had 8 bases not matched to a gene; V was cut back by 7 bases and J by 2 bases. This CDR3 is built from 16 residues. CDR3 DNA: TGTGCCAGCATCAGAGCGGGAGGGATGACCTACAATGAGCAGTTCTTC. Its translation is CASIRAGGMTYNEQFF.

This clonotype has at least ten counts. This sequence joins TRBV20-1 and TRBJ2-1, with TRBD2 identical over 10 bases. V lost 0 bases and J lost 7; bases outside the gene matches: 3. The CDR3 extends over 14 amino acids. Germline V gene sequence: CDR1 DFQATT, CDR2 SNEGSKA (reference sequence). The DNA of the CDR3 is TGCAGTGCTAGAGAGCTGACTAGCGGGAATGAGCAGTTCTTC. Protein product: CSARELTSGNEQFF.

This chain connects TRBV2 to TRBJ1-2, with 9 bases identical to TRBD1. The length of the CDR3 is 15 residues. V lost 4 bases, J lost 4 bases, and 7 bases stayed unmatched. Germline CDR1 reads SNHLY; CDR2 reads FYNNEI. CDR3 residues: CASSGDRVGGYGYTF. CDR3 DNA: TGTGCCAGCAGTGGGGACAGGGTAGGGGGCTATGGCTACACCTTC.

V is TRBV10-3 and J is TRBJ1-6; D gene unclear. The germline V gene has CDR1 ENHRY and CDR2 SYGVKD. Trimming stripped 3 bases from V and 10 bases from J, with 13 bases between. The CDR3 is 14 residues long. As DNA, the CDR3 is TGTGCCATCAGTGAAGAGACGAGGCCGTCACCCCTCCACTTT. Translated: CAISEETRPSPLHF.

The gene calls are TRBV29-1 and TRBJ1-2; TRBD1 might be the D (5 bases). The CDR3 extends over 15 amino acids. V was trimmed by 4 bases and J by 4 bases, leaving 19 bases between them. Germline V CDR1 and CDR2: SQVTM, ANQGSEA. The CDR3 protein is CSVGSGSDKIYGYTF. Written as DNA, the CDR3 is TGCAGCGTTGGCTCGGGATCGGACAAGATCTATGGCTACACCTTC.

There are many counts of this clonotype. This sequence joins TRBV12-3 or TRBV12-4 and TRBJ2-7, with D possibly matching TRBD1 (6 bases). The CDR3 runs to 16 residues. Trimming removed 6 bases from V and 5 bases from J, with 23 bases in between. CDR3 amino acids: CASRKHIPGHLHEQYF. Here the CDR3 DNA reads TGTGCCAGCAGAAAACACATACCGGGACATCTCCACGAGCAGTACTTC.

Details on this clonotype: One junction end does not reproduce the germline sequence, and a read error may be involved. The gene calls are TRBV15 and TRBJ2-2, with D perhaps TRBD2 (5 bases). This CDR3 is 14 amino acids long. The V gene's germline CDR1 is LNHNV and CDR2 YYDKDF (reference sequence). CDR3 bases: TGTGCCACCAGCAGGGCAGAGAACACCGGGGAGCTGTCTTTT. It translates to CATSRAENTGELSF.

V usage is TRBV10-3 and J usage is TRBJ2-5; 10 bases fit TRBD2. The CDR3 runs 15 residues. Germline V gene data show CDR1 as ENHRY and CDR2 as SYGVKD. The CDR3 DNA is TGTGTCACCGCACCCGGGACTAGCGAGCAAGAGACCCAGTACTTC. It encodes CVTAPGTSEQETQYF.

Of note for this clonotype: A read error may be the cause here, since a much bigger clone is one base away. V gene TRBV7-9 combines with J gene TRBJ1-1; D may be TRBD1 (6 bases). CDR3 length: 14 residues. CDR1 is SEHNR and CDR2 is FQNEAQ in the germline V gene (reference sequence). DNA for the CDR3: TGTGCCAGCAGCTTACGAGGGGGTGACACTAAAGCTTTCTTT. Its protein is CASSLRGGDTKAFF.

The chain carries TRBV29-1 and TRBJ2-5, with TRBD1 matching 11 bases. CDR3 size: 18 residues. Germline V gives CDR1 SQVTM, CDR2 ANQGSEA. Trimming removed 1 base from V and 1 base from J; junction bases left unmatched: 11. CDR3 sequence (DNA): TGCAGCGTTGAAGTTTCCTGGACAGGGGGCCCCGTCCAAGAGACCCAGTACTTC. Translation: CSVEVSWTGGPVQETQYF.

The chain recombines TRBV15 with TRBJ2-7; weak D call: TRBD2 (5 bases). Looked up from germline, CDR1 is LNHNV and CDR2 is YYDKDF (reference sequence). This CDR3 comprises 14 residues. V lost 3 bases, J lost 6 bases, and 15 bases lay in between. The CDR3 DNA sequence: TGTGCCACCAGCAGTTCAACTAGTCGGGGCGAGCAGTACTTC. Amino acids: CATSSSTSRGEQYF.

The rearrangement uses TRBV10-2 and TRBJ2-7; a weak D match, TRBD1 (5 bases). The V gene's germline CDR1 is WSHSY and CDR2 SAAADI. Trimming left V 0 bases short and J 5 bases short, with 17 bases between. There are 16 residues in the CDR3. The CDR3 DNA reads as TGCGCCAGCAGTGAGTCGAGTCCGGACACCAGGGACGAGCAGTACTTC. Protein sequence: CASSESSPDTRDEQYF.

This clonotype was counted ten times or more. The chain carries TRBV20-1 and TRBJ2-3, with a weak D call TRBD2 (6 bases). The germline gives CDR1 DFQATT, CDR2 SNEGSKA (reference sequence). The CDR3 contains 14 residues. Trimming took 5 bases from V and 2 from J, leaving 14 bases between them. CDR3 residues: CSAHRDLDTDTQYF. CDR3 coding DNA: TGCAGTGCTCACCGGGACTTGGACACAGATACGCAGTATTTT.

The genes are TRBV24-1 and TRBJ1-2; no definite D call. The V gene's germline CDR1 is KGHDR and CDR2 SFDVKD. V shed 0 bases and J shed 8 bases, with 9 bases lying between them. This CDR3 spans 13 amino acids. CDR3 bases: TGTGCCACCAGTGATTTGGAGACCAACGGCTACACCTTC. It yields the protein CATSDLETNGYTF.

The V gene is TRBV7-2, the J gene TRBJ2-5; D is uncertain. CDR1 is SGHTA, CDR2 FQGNSA, per germline. Between the trimmed V and J ends, which lost 5 bases and 5 bases, there was a span of 6 bases. The CDR3 has 11 residues. In DNA, the CDR3 is TGTGCCAGCAGCCGATGGGAGACCCAGTACTTC. This encodes CASSRWETQYF.

Of note for this clonotype: An end of the junction differs from the germline gene, which may be a read error. The chain employs TRBV6-2 or TRBV6-3 and TRBJ2-7; tentative D call: TRBD1 (5 bases). Germline CDR1 and CDR2: MNHEY and SVGEGT. The CDR3 is made up of 19 amino acids. The CDR3 region has the DNA TGTGCCAGCAGTTACTCGAGCCAGTTTAACAGGATTCAATCCTACGGGCAGTACTTC. The encoded protein is CASSYSSQFNRIQSYGQYF.

This chain connects TRBV19 to TRBJ1-1; TRBD1 might be the D (6 bases). V lost 9 bases and J lost 1, with 12 bases in between. Germline V CDR1 and CDR2: LNHDA, SQIVND (reference sequence). The CDR3 spans 13 residues. The CDR3 DNA sequence: TGTGCCAGCCGTTTGGGACAGAACACTGAAGCTTTCTTT. Amino acid sequence: CASRLGQNTEAFF. The variable domain in full, completed from reference TRBV19 and TRBJ1-1, reads DGGITQSPKYLFRKEGQNVTLSCEQNLNHDAMYWYRQDPGQGLRLIYYSQIVNDFQKGDIAEGYSVSREKKESFPLTVTSAQKNPTAFYLCASRLGQNTEAFFGQGTRLTVV.

This chain uses TRBV10-2 with TRBJ1-1; no clear D gene. The germline CDR1 and CDR2 sequences are WSHSY and SAAADI. With 3 bases removed from V and 6 bases from J, the gap between germline ends came to 11 bases. The CDR3 is 13 residues long. CDR3 sequence reads: CASSDPFAAEAFF. CDR3 nucleotides: TGCGCCAGCAGTGACCCGTTCGCCGCTGAAGCTTTCTTT.

The CDR3 region is CSAATGGSSPLHF. Here the CDR3 DNA reads TGCAGCGCCGCGACAGGGGGAAGTTCACCCCTCCACTTT. This sequence joins TRBV29-1 and TRBJ1-6; 9 bases map to TRBD1. Germline trimming cut 7 bases from V and 9 bases from J; bases unmatched to any gene: 7. This CDR3 has 13 amino acids. The germline CDR1 and CDR2 sequences are SQVTM and ANQGSEA. The variable domain in full, completed from reference TRBV29-1 and TRBJ1-6, reads SAVISQKPSRDICQRGTSLTIQCQVDSQVTMMFWYRQQPGQSLTLIATANQGSEATYESGFVIDKFPISRPNLTFSTLTVSNMSPEDSSIYLCSAATGGSSPLHFGNGTRLTVT.

The V gene is TRBV29-1, the J gene TRBJ2-5; D unclear. CDR1 SQVTM and CDR2 ANQGSEA come from the germline V gene. Trimming shortened V by 7 bases and J by 5 bases, and 20 bases separated the two germline ends. There are 14 residues in the CDR3. For the CDR3, the DNA is TGCAGCGCCCTGACACAGCTACCAAGGGAGACCCAGTACTTC. It yields the protein CSALTQLPRETQYF.

This clonotype is judged medium-sized. This chain connects TRBV10-3 to TRBJ2-7, with D perhaps TRBD1 (6 bases). The CDR3 contains 14 residues. CDR1 is ENHRY and CDR2 is SYGVKD in the germline V gene. Trimming cost V 0 bases and J 0 bases, with 6 bases left between them. This CDR3 is CAISESDSSYEQYF. The CDR3 coding sequence is TGTGCCATCAGTGAGTCGGACAGCTCCTACGAGCAGTACTTC.

This clonotype was seen once. V is TRBV2 and J is TRBJ2-1; 7 bases are shared with TRBD2. CDR1 and CDR2 (germline): SNHLY, FYNNEI. The CDR3 contains 15 residues. V dropped 4 bases and J dropped 6; count of bases not matched to a gene: 9. CDR3 bases: TGTGCCAGCAGTGGTACGCTAGCGGACTTCAATGAGCAGTTCTTC. This encodes CASSGTLADFNEQFF. Full variable domain (outside the CDR3, taken from reference TRBV2 and TRBJ2-1): EPEVTQTPSHQVTQMGQEVILRCVPISNHLYFYWYRQILGQKVEFLVSFYNNEISEKSEIFDDQFSVERPDGSNFTLKIRSTKLEDSAMYFCASSGTLADFNEQFFGPGTRLTVL.